The 19 T cell receptor beta chains listed next were all sequenced from one sample in a study of shared clonotypes between healthy human individuals. Clones were sequenced by immunoSEQ multiplex PCR, and TCRdb holds only the in-frame ones, with some missing. The sample yields around 2,000,000 clones, about 95% seen once. The sequenced sample consisted of naive CD4+ T cells sorted from blood. Described subset: CD45RA+ positively selected. These TCRs come from a man between 18 and 35 years old in good health.

This sequence joins TRBV5-4 and TRBJ2-7; TRBD1 agrees at 7 bases. The CDR3 has 15 amino acids. Germline V gene sequence: CDR1 SGHNT, CDR2 YYREEE (reference sequence). The J segment lost 2 bases and the V segment lost 5 bases, leaving 10 bases of the junction unmatched. CDR3 nucleotide sequence: TGTGCCAGCAGTGGCGGATACAGGGGCCCCTACGAGCAGTACTTC. This sequence encodes CASSGGYRGPYEQYF.

The CDR3 DNA follows: TGTGCCAGCAGTTTAACAGGGAGCACAGATACGCAGTATTTT. The encoded protein is CASSLTGSTDTQYF. V usage is TRBV6-6 and J usage is TRBJ2-3; possibly TRBD1 for D (6 bases). The CDR3 has 14 amino acids. Germline V gene sequence: CDR1 MNHNY, CDR2 SVGAGI (reference sequence). The V gene lost 4 bases and the J gene lost 0 bases, with 8 bases spanning the gap.

This clone was detected once. The chain couples TRBV6-1 to TRBJ2-7; 7 bases line up with TRBD2. The CDR3 length is 13 residues. V lost 7 bases to trimming and J lost 6 bases; unmatched junction nucleotides: 9. Germline loops: CDR1 MNHNS, CDR2 SASEGT. The CDR3 loop is CASTPSGQLEQYF. The CDR3 DNA reads as TGTGCCAGCACTCCTAGCGGCCAACTCGAGCAGTACTTC.

This sequence joins TRBV5-4 and TRBJ1-3; D not resolved. The CDR3 has 14 amino acids. The germline V gene has CDR1 SGHNT and CDR2 YYREEE (reference sequence). The V gene lost 0 bases and the J gene lost 4 bases, with 8 bases spanning the gap. CDR3 loop: CASSLGEVGNTIYF. The DNA of the CDR3 is TGTGCCAGCAGCTTGGGGGAGGTGGGAAACACCATATATTTT. The whole variable domain, filled in from reference TRBV5-4 and TRBJ1-3, reads ETGVTQSPTHLIKTRGQQVTLRCSSQSGHNTVSWYQQALGQGPQFIFQYYREEENGRGNFPPRFSGLQFPNYSSELNVNALELDDSALYLCASSLGEVGNTIYFGEGSWLTVV.

V gene TRBV30 combines with J gene TRBJ1-5; D is undetermined. The CDR3 contains 14 residues. V lost 2 bases and J lost 0, with 8 bases in between. Germline lookup yields CDR1 GTSNPN and CDR2 SVGIG (reference sequence). CDR3 bases: TGTGCCTGGAGTAAAGAGTATAGCAATCAGCCCCAGCATTTT. Translating it yields CAWSKEYSNQPQHF.

The V gene is TRBV6-1, the J gene TRBJ2-3, with D perhaps being TRBD1 or TRBD2 (7 bases each). Trimming pared 11 bases from V and 3 bases from J, leaving 18 bases between. Germline CDR1 reads MNHNS; CDR2 reads SASEGT. There are 14 residues in the CDR3. The CDR3 nucleotides read TGTGCCGTCCGACAGGGCGGGGGAACAGATACGCAGTATTTT. This gives the protein CAVRQGGGTDTQYF.

With regard to this clone: In the same sample, other DNA sequences code for this CDR3. This chain connects TRBV28 to TRBJ2-7, with TRBD1 identical over 12 bases. The CDR3 totals 15 residues. Germline assignment: CDR1 MDHEN and CDR2 SYDVKM. The V segment lost 4 bases and the J segment 7 bases; nucleotides outside the gene matches: 8. This CDR3 reads CASSSPGQGAREQYF. The CDR3 DNA sequence: TGTGCCAGCAGTTCGCCGGGACAGGGGGCGCGGGAGCAGTACTTC.

The rearrangement joins TRBV11-2 to TRBJ2-7; 8 nucleotides line up with TRBD2. Germline CDR1 is SGHAT and CDR2 is FQNNGV. The CDR3 is 15 residues long. The V and J ends lost 0 bases and 9 bases, in that order; junction bases with no gene match: 10. CDR3 protein: CASSLEGVAGFGQYF. The CDR3 DNA sequence: TGTGCCAGCAGCTTAGAAGGAGTAGCGGGATTCGGGCAGTACTTC.

The chain has TRBV28 and TRBJ2-7, with 11 bases identical to TRBD2. The trim removed 4 bases at V and 0 bases at J, leaving 8 bases unmatched. Germline-derived CDR1 and CDR2 are MDHEN and SYDVKM. CDR3 length: 17 amino acids. CDR3 coding DNA: TGTGCCAGCAGTTCGCCCGGGACTAGCGGAAGCTCCTACGAGCAGTACTTC. Protein: CASSSPGTSGSSYEQYF.

In DNA form, the CDR3 reads TGCGCCAGCAGCCAAGATCTGGGCGGGCAGACAGATACGCAGTATTTT. The encoded protein is CASSQDLGGQTDTQYF. The chain recombines TRBV4-3 with TRBJ2-3, with a possible D match to TRBD2 (5 bases). Germline V CDR1 and CDR2: LGHNA, YSLEER. The CDR3 runs to 16 residues. V lost 0 bases and J 3 bases, leaving 13 bases between the germline ends.

To note about this clone: The same CDR3 arises from other DNA sequences in this sample as well. This chain links TRBV6-5 with TRBJ1-3, with 8 bases fitting TRBD1. Germline V gene data show CDR1 as MNHEY and CDR2 as SVGAGI. Trimming at V came to 0 bases and at J to 0 bases, leaving 1 base not matched to a gene. The CDR3 is made up of 16 amino acids. Written as DNA, the CDR3 is TGTGCCAGCAGTTACTCCGGACAGGGCTCTGGAAACACCATATATTTT. As protein: CASSYSGQGSGNTIYF.

The chain is built from TRBV5-4 and TRBJ2-3; 9 bases match TRBD1. Germline CDR1 and CDR2: SGHNT and YYREEE (reference sequence). Trimming took 1 base from V and 2 from J; bases not matched to a gene: 2. This CDR3 has 15 amino acids. The CDR3 bases are TGTGCCAGCAGCTTGCGGACAGGGGCCACAGATACGCAGTATTTT. Amino acids: CASSLRTGATDTQYF.

The chain carries TRBV9 and TRBJ1-1, with D uncertain. V gave up 0 bases and J gave up 4 bases, with 10 bases separating them. The CDR3 is 14 amino acids. Germline V gene sequence: CDR1 SGDLS, CDR2 YYNGEE. The CDR3 region has the DNA TGTGCCAGCAGCGTAGCCCCAGCCAGCACTGAAGCTTTCTTT. Its protein product is CASSVAPASTEAFF.

This chain links TRBV15 with TRBJ1-5; 7 bases agree with TRBD1. The CDR3 length is 15 residues. Germline assignment: CDR1 LNHNV and CDR2 YYDKDF (reference sequence). J gave up 2 bases and V 5 bases, and 6 bases lay outside the gene matches. The CDR3 coding sequence is TGTGCCACCAGCCTGGAACAGGGGCGCAATCAGCCCCAGCATTTT. Amino acids: CATSLEQGRNQPQHF.

This chain joins TRBV7-2 and TRBJ1-1; D gene uncertain. The CDR3 has 14 residues. The V and J ends lost 11 bases and 0 bases respectively, with 16 bases between them. Germline V gene sequence: CDR1 SGHTA, CDR2 FQGNSA. As DNA, the CDR3 is TGTGCCGGGGATCGAGGACGGGTGAACACTGAAGCTTTCTTT. This codes for CAGDRGRVNTEAFF.

The V call is TRBV10-3, the J call TRBJ1-3; 10 nucleotides align to TRBD1. Losses at the gene ends were 4 bases for V and 0 bases for J; bases not matched to a gene: 9. The V gene's germline CDR1 is ENHRY and CDR2 SYGVKD. The CDR3 length is 18 residues. The CDR3 loop is CAISAGDRGYSSGNTIYF. As DNA, the CDR3 is TGTGCCATCAGTGCCGGGGACAGGGGATATTCCTCTGGAAACACCATATATTTT.

The chain combines TRBV25-1 with TRBJ1-3; D unresolved. The germline V and J ends were trimmed by 4 bases and 2 bases, with 6 bases remaining between them. Per germline, CDR1 MGHDK and CDR2 SYGVNS. The length of the CDR3 is 13 residues. The CDR3 coding sequence is TGTGCCAGCAGTGTGATAGCTGGAAACACCATATATTTT. As protein: CASSVIAGNTIYF.

The gene calls are TRBV11-2 and TRBJ1-2; TRBD1 is a possible D gene (5 bases). Deletions cut 5 bases from V and 3 bases from J, with 13 bases between. Germline values: CDR1 SGHAT, CDR2 FQNNGV. CDR3 size: 14 residues. The CDR3 coding sequence is TGTGCCAGCAGCGAAGGGGTGTCAGACTATGGCTACACCTTC. This translates into CASSEGVSDYGYTF.

This rearrangement joins TRBV28 to TRBJ1-2; a possible D gene is TRBD1 (5 bases). The CDR3 covers 15 residues. V shed 6 bases and J shed 0 bases, with 14 bases lying between them. The V gene's germline CDR1 is MDHEN and CDR2 SYDVKM. The CDR3 spells CASRIGALANYGYTF. CDR3 sequence (DNA): TGTGCCAGCAGGATAGGGGCGCTCGCTAACTATGGCTACACCTTC.